This T cell receptor (beta chain) stems from a study of blood T cell repertoires in COVID-19. Methods used by the authors: Nucleated cell number was recorded as an estimate derived from reference gene primer amplification. Assay used: immunoSEQ multiplex PCR; TCRdb lists only in-frame clones, some missing. The V and J calls and the clone size are those of that table, but D and trimming were determined from the DNA. This sample has 200,000 or so clones, with around 85% found just once. Trimming cost V 5 bases and J 0 bases; bases outside gene matches: 4. This CDR3 contains 15 residues. The germline V gene encodes CDR1 SNHLY and CDR2 FYNNEI.

The chain combines TRBV2 with TRBJ1-5; 7 bases fit TRBD1. The sequenced sample consisted of peripheral blood. The clonotype comes from a woman aged 45-60 years with acute or convalescent COVID-19. The CDR3 sequence: CASSRDSYSNQPQHF. Here the CDR3 DNA reads TGTGCCAGCAGTCGGGACAGCTATAGCAATCAGCCCCAGCATTTT.